This T cell receptor beta chain is drawn from a study of graft-versus-host responses after intestinal transplantation (dated by TCRdb to about 2021). A note on the overall study: The transplants that recipients received were multivisceral, liver-intestinal, or isolated intestinal. Every recipient was given anti-thymocyte globulin induction, followed by 3 to 4 years of maintenance tacrolimus and steroids. Graft-versus-host and host-versus-graft alloreactive T cell clones were tracked in the graft, circulation and bone marrow after intestinal transplantation using bulk TCR-beta CDR3 sequencing. To identify alloreactive clones, pre-transplant mixed lymphocyte reaction products were sequenced and then compared with unstimulated pre-transplant donor and recipient T cells. A cohort of about 26 intestinal transplant recipients, including one retransplant, was enrolled, and a few patients lacking pretransplant specimens were excluded. Donor T cell macrochimerism was defined as a peak of at least 4% donor T cells among recipient peripheral blood mononuclear cells. Rather than going through the commercial service, samples from three later patients were sequenced in-house on an Illumina MiSeq and processed with MiXCR. Results the study describes overall, beyond this receptor: Early after transplant, peak levels of circulating GvH clones were found to be associated with declines in HvG clones. GvH clones were detected in recipient bone marrow, and some of these GvH clones were observed earlier in ileal mucosa or blood, consistent with an intestinal mucosal origin. The relatively low number and heterogeneity of intestinal transplant patients limited the conclusions. In patients with donor T cell macrochimerism, the allografts had high GvH to HvG T cell clonal ratios.

Sample time point, as interpreted from the label and publication: cells obtained before transplantation from donor or recipient. CD3+CD4+ and CD3+CD8+ populations were FACS-sorted from unstimulated pre-transplant donor and recipient cells taken from spleen or lymph nodes. Trimming removed 4 bases from V and 4 bases from J; the gene matches leave 12 bases unexplained. The CDR3 has 16 amino acids, counting the end cysteine and phenylalanine. Left in the record is the CDR3 DNA by itself, 48 bases read in frame from the first base. CDR1 is given as SQVTM and CDR2 as ANQGSEA, both from the germline V gene. On this clone: Its recognized antigen is unknown. Base qualities were left out, and no much larger clone turns up one base away.

Libraries were prepared through the immunoSEQ multiplex PCR assay. In most patients, genomic DNA was isolated using the Qiagen DNeasy Blood and Tissue Kit and sent frozen to Adaptive Biotechnologies for TCR sequencing. For most patients, high-throughput TCR-beta CDR3 sequencing of genomic DNA was performed by Adaptive Biotechnologies. The authors processed their data as follows. TCR sequencing data were retrieved from Adaptive's ImmunoSEQ software for roughly 17 patients, whereas three other patients were processed with MiXCR and VDJtools. To correct CD4 versus CD8 sorting errors, sequences present in both subsets at a frequency ratio below 5:1 were removed. Because the origin of CDR3 nucleotide sequences shared between donor and recipient could not be assigned, those sequences were removed. To be classed as alloreactive, a clone needed at least 2-fold expansion over unstimulated cells and a minimum CFSE-low frequency of 0.002% (template counts) or 0.001% (read counts). Mappable clones were those detected in sequenced pre-transplant spleen, lymph node, or MLR CFSE-low populations of the donor or recipient. Cumulative frequency of alloreactive clones was calculated as a percentage of all sequences weighted by copy number. Drawn from immuneACCESS, this table holds only the in-frame rearrangements with V and J called that TCRdb kept. Clones are partly lost; checked studies trace under half to an unresolved V gene and leave the rest unexplained. The DNA was the basis for D and trimming; V, J and clone size are from that table. In all, the sample holds about 97,000 clones, and roughly 92% of those were seen once. Over 0.055% of the sample rests with the top ten.

Rearrangement joined TRBV29-1 to TRBJ2-2; 7 bases in between match TRBD2. Material: unstimulated CD8+ T cells sorted from spleen or lymph node cells, obtained before transplant. The receptor was isolated from a human donor who was the organ donor for an intestinal transplant. The bases are TGCAGCGTTGTCGGTTATCGGGGGGTTGGCACCGGGGAGCTGTTTTTT. Its translation is CSVVGYRGVGTGELFF.